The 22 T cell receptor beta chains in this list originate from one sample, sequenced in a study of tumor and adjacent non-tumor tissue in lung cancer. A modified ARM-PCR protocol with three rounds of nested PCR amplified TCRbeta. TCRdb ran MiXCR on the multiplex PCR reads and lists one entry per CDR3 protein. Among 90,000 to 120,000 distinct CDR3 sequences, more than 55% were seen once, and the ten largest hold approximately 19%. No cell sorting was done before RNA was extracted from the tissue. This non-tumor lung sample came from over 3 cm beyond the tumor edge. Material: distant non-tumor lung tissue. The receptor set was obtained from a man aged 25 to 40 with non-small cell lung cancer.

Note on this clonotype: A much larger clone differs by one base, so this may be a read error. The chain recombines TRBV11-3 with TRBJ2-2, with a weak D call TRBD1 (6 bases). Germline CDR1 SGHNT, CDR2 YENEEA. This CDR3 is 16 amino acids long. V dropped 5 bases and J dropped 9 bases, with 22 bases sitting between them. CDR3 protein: CASSTSRTEGTRELFF. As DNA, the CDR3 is TGTGCCAGCAGCACCAGTCGGACAGAGGGGACCAGGGAGCTGTTTTTT.

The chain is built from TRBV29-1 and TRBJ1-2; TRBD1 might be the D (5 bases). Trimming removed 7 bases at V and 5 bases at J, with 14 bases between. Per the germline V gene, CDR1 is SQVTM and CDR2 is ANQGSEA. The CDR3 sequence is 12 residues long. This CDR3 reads CSAGVMVYGYTF. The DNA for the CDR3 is TGCAGCGCGGGGGTAATGGTGTATGGCTACACCTTC.

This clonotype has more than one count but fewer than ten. Here the CDR3 reads CASSPYRTSGITDTQYF. The CDR3 region has the DNA TGTGCCAGCAGTCCATATAGAACTAGCGGCATCACAGATACGCAGTATTTT. The genes are TRBV12-3 or TRBV12-4 and TRBJ2-3, with 8 bases fitting TRBD2. The CDR3 has 17 residues. V was clipped by 5 bases and J by 2 bases; unmatched bases: 12.

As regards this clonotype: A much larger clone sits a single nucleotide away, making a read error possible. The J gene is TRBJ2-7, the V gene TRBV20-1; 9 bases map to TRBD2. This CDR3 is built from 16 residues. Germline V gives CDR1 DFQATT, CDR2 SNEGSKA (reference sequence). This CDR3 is CNARSGVAGAPYEQYF. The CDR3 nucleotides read TGCAATGCTAGATCCGGGGTAGCGGGGGCTCCCTACGAGCAGTACTTC.

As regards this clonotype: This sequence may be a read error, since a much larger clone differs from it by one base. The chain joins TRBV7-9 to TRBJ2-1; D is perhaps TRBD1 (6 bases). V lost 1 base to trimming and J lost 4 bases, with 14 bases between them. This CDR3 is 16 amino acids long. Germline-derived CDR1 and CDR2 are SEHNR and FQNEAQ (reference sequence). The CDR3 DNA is TGTGCCAGCAGCTTAGGGGGGCGGCAGGGGTACAATGAGCAGTTCTTC. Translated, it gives CASSLGGRQGYNEQFF.

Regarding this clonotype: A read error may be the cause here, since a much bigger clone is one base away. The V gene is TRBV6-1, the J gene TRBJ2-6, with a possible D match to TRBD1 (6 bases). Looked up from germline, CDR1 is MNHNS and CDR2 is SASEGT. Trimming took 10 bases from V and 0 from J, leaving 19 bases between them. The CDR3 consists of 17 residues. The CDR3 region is CANSPTAGDSGANVLTF. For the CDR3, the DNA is TGTGCCAACAGCCCAACGGCAGGGGACTCTGGGGCCAACGTCCTGACTTTC.

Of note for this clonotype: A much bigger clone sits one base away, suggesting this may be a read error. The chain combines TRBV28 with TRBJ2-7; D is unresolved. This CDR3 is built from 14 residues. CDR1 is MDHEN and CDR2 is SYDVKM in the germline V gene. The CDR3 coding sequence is TGTGCCGGCAGTCCCACTTATCCCTCCTACGAGCAGTACTTC. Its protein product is CAGSPTYPSYEQYF.

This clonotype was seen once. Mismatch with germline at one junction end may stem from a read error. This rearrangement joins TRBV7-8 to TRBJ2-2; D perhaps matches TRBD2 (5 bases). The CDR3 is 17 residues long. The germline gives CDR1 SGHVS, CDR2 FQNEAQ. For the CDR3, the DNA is TGTGCCAGCAGCTTAATAGGACGGTATTCGAACACCGGGGAGCTGTTCTTT. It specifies CASSLIGRYSNTGELFF.

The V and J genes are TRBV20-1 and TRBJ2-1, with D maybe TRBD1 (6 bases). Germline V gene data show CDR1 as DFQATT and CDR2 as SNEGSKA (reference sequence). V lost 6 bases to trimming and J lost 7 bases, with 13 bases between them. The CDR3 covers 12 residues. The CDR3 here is CSAMDRVNEQFF. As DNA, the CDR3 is TGCAGTGCCATGGACAGAGTTAATGAGCAGTTCTTC.

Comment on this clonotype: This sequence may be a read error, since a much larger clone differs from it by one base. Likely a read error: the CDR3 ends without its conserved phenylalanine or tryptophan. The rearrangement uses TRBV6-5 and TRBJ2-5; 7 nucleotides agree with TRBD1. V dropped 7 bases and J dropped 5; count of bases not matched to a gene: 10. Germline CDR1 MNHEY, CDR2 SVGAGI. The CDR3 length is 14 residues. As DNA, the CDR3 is TGTGCCAGCACCCTCTACAGGGGTCAGGAGACCCAGTACCTC. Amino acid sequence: CASTLYRGQETQYL.

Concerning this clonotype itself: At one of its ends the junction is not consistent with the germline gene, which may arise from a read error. The CDR3 DNA reads as TGCAGTGCTAGATCCAGCCTTACCTGGGAGATGTTTTTT. Protein sequence: CSARSSLTWEMFF. The V gene is TRBV20-1, the J gene TRBJ2-2; a weak D match, TRBD2 (5 bases). The CDR3 covers 13 residues. Germline V gene data show CDR1 as DFQATT and CDR2 as SNEGSKA (reference sequence).

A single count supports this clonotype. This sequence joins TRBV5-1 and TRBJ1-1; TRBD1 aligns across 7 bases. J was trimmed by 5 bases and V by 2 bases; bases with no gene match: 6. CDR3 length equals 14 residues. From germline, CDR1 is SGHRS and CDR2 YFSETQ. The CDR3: CASSLCRGNTEAFF. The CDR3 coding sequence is TGCGCCAGCAGCTTATGCAGGGGGAATACTGAAGCTTTCTTT.

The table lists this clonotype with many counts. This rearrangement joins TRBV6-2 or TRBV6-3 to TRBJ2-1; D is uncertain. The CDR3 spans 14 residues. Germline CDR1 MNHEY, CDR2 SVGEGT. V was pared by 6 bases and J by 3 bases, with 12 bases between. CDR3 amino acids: CASRGHQFYNEQFF. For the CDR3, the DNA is TGTGCCAGCAGAGGTCATCAATTCTACAATGAGCAGTTCTTC.

The CDR3 sequence: CAIGSDEHNPYEQYF. In nucleotides, the CDR3 is TGTGCCATCGGCTCGGACGAACACAATCCCTACGAGCAGTACTTC. This chain links TRBV7-9 with TRBJ2-7, with D unresolved. There are 15 residues in the CDR3. Looked up from germline, CDR1 is SEHNR and CDR2 is FQNEAQ (reference sequence). Trimming pared 10 bases from V and 2 bases from J, leaving 21 bases between.

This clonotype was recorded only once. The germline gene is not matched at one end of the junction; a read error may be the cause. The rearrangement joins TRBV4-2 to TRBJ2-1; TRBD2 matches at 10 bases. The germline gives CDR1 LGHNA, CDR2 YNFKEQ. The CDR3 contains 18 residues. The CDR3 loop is CGSSQHPHSGGTYNERFF. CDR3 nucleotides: TGTGGCAGCAGCCAACACCCTCATAGCGGGGGGACCTACAATGAGCGGTTCTTC.

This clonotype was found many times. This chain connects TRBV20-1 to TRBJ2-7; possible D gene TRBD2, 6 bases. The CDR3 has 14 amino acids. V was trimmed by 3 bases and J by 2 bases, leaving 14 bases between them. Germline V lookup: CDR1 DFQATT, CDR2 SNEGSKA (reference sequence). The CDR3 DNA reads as TGCAGTGCTAGCGGCATGCGGGATACCTACGAGCAGTACTTC. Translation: CSASGMRDTYEQYF.

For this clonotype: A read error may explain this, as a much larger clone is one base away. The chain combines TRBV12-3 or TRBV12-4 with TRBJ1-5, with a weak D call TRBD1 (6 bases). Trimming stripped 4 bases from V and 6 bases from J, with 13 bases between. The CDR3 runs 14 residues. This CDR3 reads CASSSTGWTQPQHF. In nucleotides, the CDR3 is TGTGCCAGCAGTTCAACAGGGTGGACTCAGCCCCAGCATTTT.

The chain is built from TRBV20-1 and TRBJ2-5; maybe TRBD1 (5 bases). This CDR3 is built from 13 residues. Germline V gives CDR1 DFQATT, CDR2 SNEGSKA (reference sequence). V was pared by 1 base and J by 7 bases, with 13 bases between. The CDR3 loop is CSARAPGHGTQYF. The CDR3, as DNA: TGCAGTGCTAGAGCCCCCGGACACGGGACCCAGTACTTC.

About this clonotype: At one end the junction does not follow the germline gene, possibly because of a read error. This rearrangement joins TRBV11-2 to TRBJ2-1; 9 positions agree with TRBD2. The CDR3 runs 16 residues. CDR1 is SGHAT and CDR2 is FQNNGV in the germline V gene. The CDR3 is CASSRLLAGNDNEPFF. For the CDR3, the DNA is TGTGCCAGCAGCCGTCTCCTAGCGGGAAATGATAATGAGCCGTTCTTC.

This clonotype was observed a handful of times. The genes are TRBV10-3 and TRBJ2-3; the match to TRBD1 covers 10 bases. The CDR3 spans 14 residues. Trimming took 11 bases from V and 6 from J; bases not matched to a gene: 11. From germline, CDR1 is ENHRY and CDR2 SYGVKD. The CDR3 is CAASSGTGDDTQYF. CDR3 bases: TGTGCCGCTAGCAGCGGGACAGGGGATGATACGCAGTATTTT.

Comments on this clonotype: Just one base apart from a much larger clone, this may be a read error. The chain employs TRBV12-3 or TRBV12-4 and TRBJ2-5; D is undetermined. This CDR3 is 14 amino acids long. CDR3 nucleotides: TGTGCCAGCAGTTTATTGACTTTCCAAGGGACCCAGTACTTC. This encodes CASSLLTFQGTQYF.

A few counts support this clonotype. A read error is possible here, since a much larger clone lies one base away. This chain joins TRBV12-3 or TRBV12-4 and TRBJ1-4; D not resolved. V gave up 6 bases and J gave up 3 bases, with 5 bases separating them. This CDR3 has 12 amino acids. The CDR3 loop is CASSPANEKLFF. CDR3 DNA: TGTGCCAGCAGCCCCGCTAATGAAAAACTGTTTTTT.